Detailed here is one TCR beta chain. The sample belongs to a study of human T cells and chemical hapten exposure. About the research overall: Mostly female, the patients presented with alopecia areata, totalis or universalis. Slight differences in pooled library volume were the main source of varying TCR yields across samples.

V was cut by 5 bases and J by 1 base, with 11 bases left in between. This CDR3 region has 14 residues. Germline values: CDR1 SGHVS, CDR2 FNYEAQ. Time point specified: pre-sensitization, week 0. The treatment: therapeutic diphenylcyclopropenone sensitization with weekly scalp DPC. Each donor was an alopecia patient between 18 and 70 years of age who qualified for DPC. The study used a library that attached unique molecular identifiers to individual cDNA molecules. One entry per CDR3 protein results from TCRdb running MiXCR on the RACE reads. The sample consists of under 300,000 distinct CDR3 sequences, just under 8% of them appearing once.

The chain is built from TRBV7-6 and TRBJ1-1; the D gene is possibly TRBD1 (5 bases). The receptor was isolated from a man in his late teens or twenties with alopecia areata. Some clones in this sample may be carry-over from other donors' samples. Sequences were derived from whole blood, sampled in connection with sensitization to the hapten diphenylcyclopropenone (DPC). The chain's CDR3 is CASSLKQGNTEAFF. The CDR3 DNA reads TGTGCCAGCAGCCTAAAGCAGGGGAACACTGAAGCTTTCTTT.